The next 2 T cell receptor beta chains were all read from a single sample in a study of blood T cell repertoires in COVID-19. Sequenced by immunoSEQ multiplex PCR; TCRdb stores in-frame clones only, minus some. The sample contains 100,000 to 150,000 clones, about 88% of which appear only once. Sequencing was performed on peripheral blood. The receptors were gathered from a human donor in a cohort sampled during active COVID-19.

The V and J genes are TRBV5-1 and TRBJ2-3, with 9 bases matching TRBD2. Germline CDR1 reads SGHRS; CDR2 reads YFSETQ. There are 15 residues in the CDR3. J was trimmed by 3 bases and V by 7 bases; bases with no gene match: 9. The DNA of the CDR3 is TGCGCCAGCGGTAGCGGGAGTGGGGTTACAGATACGCAGTATTTT. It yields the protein CASGSGSGVTDTQYF.

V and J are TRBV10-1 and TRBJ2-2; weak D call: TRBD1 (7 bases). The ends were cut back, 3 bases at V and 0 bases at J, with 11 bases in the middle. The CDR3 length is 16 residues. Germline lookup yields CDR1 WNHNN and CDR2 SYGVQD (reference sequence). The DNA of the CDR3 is TGCGCCAGCAGTGACCCAGGGGGGACGAACACCGGGGAGCTGTTTTTT. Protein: CASSDPGGTNTGELFF.